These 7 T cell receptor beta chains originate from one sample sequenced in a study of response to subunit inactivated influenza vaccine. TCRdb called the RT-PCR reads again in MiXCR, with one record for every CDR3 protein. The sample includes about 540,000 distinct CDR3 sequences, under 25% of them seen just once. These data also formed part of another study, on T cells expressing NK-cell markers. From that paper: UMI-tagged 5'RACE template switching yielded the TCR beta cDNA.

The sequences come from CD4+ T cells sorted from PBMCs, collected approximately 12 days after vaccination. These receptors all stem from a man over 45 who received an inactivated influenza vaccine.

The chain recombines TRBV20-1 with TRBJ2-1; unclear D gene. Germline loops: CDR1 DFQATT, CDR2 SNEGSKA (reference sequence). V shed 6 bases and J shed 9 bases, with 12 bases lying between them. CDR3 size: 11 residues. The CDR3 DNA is TGCAGTGCCCCCGCCAGGAGTGAGCAGTTCTTC. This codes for CSAPARSEQFF.

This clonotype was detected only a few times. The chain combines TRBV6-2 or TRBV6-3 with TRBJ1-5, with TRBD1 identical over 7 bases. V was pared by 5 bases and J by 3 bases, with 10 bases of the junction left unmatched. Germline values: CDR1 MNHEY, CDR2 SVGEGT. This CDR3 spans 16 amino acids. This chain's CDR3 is CASSRLPRGDNQPQHF. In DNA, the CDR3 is TGTGCCAGCAGTCGCCTCCCCAGGGGGGACAATCAGCCCCAGCATTTT.

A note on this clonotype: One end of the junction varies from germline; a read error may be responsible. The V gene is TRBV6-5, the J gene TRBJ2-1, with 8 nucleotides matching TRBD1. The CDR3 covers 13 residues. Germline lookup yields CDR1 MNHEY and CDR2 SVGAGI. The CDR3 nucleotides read TGTGCCGGCAGTTCCTACAGGGGGAAGGAGCAGTTCTTC. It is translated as CAGSSYRGKEQFF.

The CDR3 is CASSLKTGAGANVLTF. CDR3 DNA sequence: TGCGCCAGCAGCCTTAAGACAGGGGCTGGGGCCAACGTCCTGACTTTC. The chain combines TRBV4-3 with TRBJ2-6; 8 positions match TRBD1. The CDR3 spans 16 residues. Germline values: CDR1 LGHNA, CDR2 YSLEER. With 4 bases clipped from V and 2 bases from J, the junction kept 4 bases outside the gene matches.

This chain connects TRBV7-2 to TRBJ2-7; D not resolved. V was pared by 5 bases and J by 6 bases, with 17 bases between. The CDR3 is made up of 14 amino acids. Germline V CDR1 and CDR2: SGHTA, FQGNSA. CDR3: CASSPVSFGGEQYF. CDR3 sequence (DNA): TGTGCCAGCAGCCCAGTGTCGTTTGGTGGCGAGCAGTACTTC.

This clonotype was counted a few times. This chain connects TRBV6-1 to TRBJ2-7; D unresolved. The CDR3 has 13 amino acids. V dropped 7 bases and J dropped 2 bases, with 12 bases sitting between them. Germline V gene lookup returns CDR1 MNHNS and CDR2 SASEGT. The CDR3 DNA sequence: TGTGCCAGCACGCAACCCAGCACCTACGAGCAGTACTTC. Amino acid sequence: CASTQPSTYEQYF.

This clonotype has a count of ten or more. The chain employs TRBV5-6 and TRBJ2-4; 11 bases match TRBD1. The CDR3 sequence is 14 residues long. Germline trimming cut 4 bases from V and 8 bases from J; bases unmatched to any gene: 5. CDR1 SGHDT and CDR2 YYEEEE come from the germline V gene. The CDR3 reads CASSADRGRDIQYF. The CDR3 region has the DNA TGTGCCAGCAGCGCGGACAGGGGGCGGGACATTCAGTACTTC.